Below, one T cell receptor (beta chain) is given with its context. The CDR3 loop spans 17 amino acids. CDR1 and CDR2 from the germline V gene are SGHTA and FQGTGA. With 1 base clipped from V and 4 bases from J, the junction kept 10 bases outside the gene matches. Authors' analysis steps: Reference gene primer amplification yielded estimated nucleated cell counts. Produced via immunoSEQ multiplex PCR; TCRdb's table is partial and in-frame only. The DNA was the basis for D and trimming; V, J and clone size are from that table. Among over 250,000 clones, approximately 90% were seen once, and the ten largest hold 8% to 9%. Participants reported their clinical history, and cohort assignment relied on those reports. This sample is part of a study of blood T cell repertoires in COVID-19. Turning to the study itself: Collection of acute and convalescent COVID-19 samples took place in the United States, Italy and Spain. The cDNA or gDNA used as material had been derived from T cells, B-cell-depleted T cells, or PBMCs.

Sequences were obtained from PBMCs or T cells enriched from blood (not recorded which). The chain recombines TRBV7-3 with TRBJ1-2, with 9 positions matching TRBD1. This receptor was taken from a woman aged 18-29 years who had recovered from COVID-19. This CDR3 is CASSLNSGRTGVYGYTF. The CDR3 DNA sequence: TGTGCCAGCAGCTTAAACTCCGGTCGGACAGGGGTCTATGGCTACACCTTC.